The 30 T cell receptor beta chains reported below all come from one sample, sequenced in a study of cytomegalovirus exposure and HLA in healthy donors. PCR employed 60 Vbeta and 13 Jbeta primers. Repertoires were generated with immunoSEQ multiplex PCR, while TCRdb's copy carries only in-frame clones and drops some. The sample lists roughly 93,000 clones, about three quarters occurring once. The sample taken for sequencing was PBMCs. These receptors were obtained from a human donor in good health.

The chain has TRBV5-5 and TRBJ1-2; maybe TRBD1 (5 bases). V was shortened by 0 bases and J by 3 bases, with 15 bases between the two germline ends. This CDR3 has 16 residues. The germline gives CDR1 SGHKS, CDR2 YYEKEE (reference sequence). The CDR3 DNA reads TGTGCCAGCAGCTTGGCTTTGGGGCAGTCTTACTATGGCTACACCTTC. Protein sequence: CASSLALGQSYYGYTF.

This sequence joins TRBV11-2 and TRBJ1-2, with D maybe TRBD1 (6 bases). CDR3 size: 15 residues. V lost 6 bases, J lost 3 bases, and 17 bases lay in between. CDR1 SGHAT and CDR2 FQNNGV come from the germline V gene. In nucleotides, the CDR3 is TGTGCCAGCAGAATACTTAGGCAGGGGCACTATGGCTACACCTTC. This gives the protein CASRILRQGHYGYTF. Together with reference TRBV11-2 and TRBJ1-2, the CDR3 gives the full variable domain: EAGVAQSPRYKIIEKRQSVAFWCNPISGHATLYWYQQILGQGPKLLIQFQNNGVVDDSQLPKDRFSAERLKGVDSTLKIQPAKLEDSAVYLCASRILRQGHYGYTFGSGTRLTVV.

V gene TRBV5-1 combines with J gene TRBJ2-3; weak D call: TRBD1 (6 bases). V was shortened by 2 bases and J by 1 base, with 11 bases between the two germline ends. There are 15 residues in the CDR3. CDR1 SGHRS and CDR2 YFSETQ come from the germline V gene. CDR3 residues: CASSFARQGTDTQYF. In nucleotides, the CDR3 is TGCGCCAGCAGCTTTGCGCGACAGGGCACAGATACGCAGTATTTT.

The chain carries TRBV19 and TRBJ2-5; D is unclear. V dropped 5 bases and J dropped 5 bases, with 12 bases sitting between them. The CDR3 is made up of 13 amino acids. CDR1 is LNHDA and CDR2 is SQIVND in the germline V gene (reference sequence). Here the CDR3 DNA reads TGTGCCAGTAGTCGACTCCGGTCGGAGACCCAGTACTTC. This translates into CASSRLRSETQYF.

The rearrangement uses TRBV2 and TRBJ2-5; a possible D gene is TRBD1 (6 bases). Germline CDR1 and CDR2: SNHLY and FYNNEI. Trimming removed 3 bases at V and 4 bases at J, with 12 bases between. The CDR3 spans 14 residues. CDR3 bases: TGTGCCAGCAGTGAGGGGGCTAGCCCAGAGACCCAGTACTTC. Amino acids: CASSEGASPETQYF.

The CDR3 nucleotides read TGTGCAAGTCGTCCGAATCAGCCCCAGCATTTT. It codes for CASRPNQPQHF. This chain uses TRBV12-2 with TRBJ1-5. TRBV12-2 is tagged as a pseudogene. The CDR3 is made up of 11 amino acids.

The chain uses TRBV30 and TRBJ1-1; D is uncertain. In germline, CDR1 is GTSNPN, CDR2 SVGIG (reference sequence). CDR3 length equals 15 residues. V was trimmed by 0 bases and J by 10 bases, leaving 21 bases between them. CDR3 sequence: CAWSVSVARPARAFF. DNA of the CDR3: TGTGCCTGGAGTGTATCGGTCGCCAGGCCCGCAAGAGCTTTCTTT.

The genes are TRBV6-1 and TRBJ2-1; D is uncertain. Trimming shortened V by 1 base and J by 6 bases, and 13 bases separated the two germline ends. The CDR3 is 15 amino acids. The V gene's germline CDR1 is MNHNS and CDR2 SASEGT. CDR3 in DNA: TGTGCCAGCAGTGAAGGAGCCCTAACTCGCAATGAGCAGTTCTTC. Its protein product is CASSEGALTRNEQFF.

The rearrangement uses TRBV14 and TRBJ1-1; 7 bases match TRBD1. Germline assignment: CDR1 SGHDN and CDR2 FVKESK. V gave up 2 bases and J gave up 8 bases; unmatched junction bases: 5. The CDR3 contains 13 residues. As DNA, the CDR3 is TGTGCCAGCAGCCAATGGACAGGAGAAGAAGCTTTCTTT. This codes for CASSQWTGEEAFF.

This clone showed up just a few times. The V call is TRBV6-1, the J call TRBJ1-1; D ambiguous. Germline V gives CDR1 MNHNS, CDR2 SASEGT. Trimming cost V 3 bases and J 0 bases, with 11 bases left between them. The CDR3 extends over 15 amino acids. DNA for the CDR3: TGTGCCAGCAGTGAGTCTCAGATCATGAACACTGAAGCTTTCTTT. Encoded protein: CASSESQIMNTEAFF.

This clone has a single count. DNA of the CDR3: TGTGCCAGCAGCCGTCCGGAGACCCAGTACTTC. The encoded protein is CASSRPETQYF. The rearrangement links TRBV2 to TRBJ2-5; D is unclear. The V gene's germline CDR1 is SNHLY and CDR2 FYNNEI. Between the trimmed V and J ends, which lost 6 bases and 5 bases, there was a span of 7 bases. The CDR3 runs 11 residues.

This chain joins TRBV19 and TRBJ1-5; possible D gene TRBD1, 6 bases. This CDR3 is built from 15 residues. Germline V gene lookup returns CDR1 LNHDA and CDR2 SQIVND (reference sequence). V was cut by 4 bases and J by 4 bases, with 14 bases left in between. The CDR3 loop is CASSKMDRTNQPQHF. CDR3 nucleotide sequence: TGTGCCAGTAGTAAAATGGACAGAACAAATCAGCCCCAGCATTTT.

About this clone itself: This specimen includes other DNA sequences encoding the same CDR3. The rearrangement uses TRBV5-1 and TRBJ2-3; 7 bases agree with TRBD2. Germline loops: CDR1 SGHRS, CDR2 YFSETQ. This CDR3 contains 14 residues. V shed 0 bases, J shed 5 bases, and the junction held 3 bases outside the gene matches. CDR3 amino acids: CASSLGLAGDTQYF. Here the CDR3 DNA reads TGCGCCAGCAGCTTGGGACTAGCTGGAGATACGCAGTATTTT.

There are a few counts of this clone. This chain uses TRBV7-8 with TRBJ2-7; the match to TRBD2 covers 8 bases. There are 14 residues in the CDR3. V trimming: 10 bases; J trimming: 1 base; junction bases outside the gene matches: 9. Germline V lookup: CDR1 SGHVS, CDR2 FQNEAQ. CDR3 sequence: CATHPLADSYEQYF. The CDR3 DNA reads TGTGCCACCCACCCACTAGCGGATTCCTACGAGCAGTACTTC.

This rearrangement joins TRBV30 to TRBJ2-1; 11 bases match TRBD2. V lost 3 bases to trimming and J lost 8 bases; unmatched junction nucleotides: 6. Per germline, CDR1 GTSNPN and CDR2 SVGIG (reference sequence). The CDR3 spans 14 residues. As DNA, the CDR3 is TGTGCCTGGAGCGTAGCGGGAGGGCCACATGAGCAGTTCTTC. Residues: CAWSVAGGPHEQFF.

A few counts support this clone. The CDR3 nucleotides read TGTGCCAGCAGTTATGACAGGGCGGGTTGGGGCGAGCAGTTCTTC. Residues: CASSYDRAGWGEQFF. The chain has TRBV6-6 and TRBJ2-1, with 7 bases that match TRBD1. Trimming removed 3 bases from V and 10 bases from J; junction bases left unmatched: 12. The CDR3 covers 15 residues. In germline, CDR1 is MNHNY, CDR2 SVGAGI (reference sequence).

V gene TRBV19 combines with J gene TRBJ1-1; TRBD1 matches at 7 bases. The V gene end was trimmed by 4 bases and the J gene end by 4 bases; junction bases not matched to a gene: 3. Germline CDR1 reads LNHDA; CDR2 reads SQIVND (reference sequence). This CDR3 comprises 13 residues. CDR3 sequence reads: CASSTTGSTEAFF. As DNA, the CDR3 is TGTGCCAGTAGTACGACAGGGTCCACTGAAGCTTTCTTT. Filled out from reference TRBV19 and TRBJ1-1, the complete variable domain reads DGGITQSPKYLFRKEGQNVTLSCEQNLNHDAMYWYRQDPGQGLRLIYYSQIVNDFQKGDIAEGYSVSREKKESFPLTVTSAQKNPTAFYLCASSTTGSTEAFFGQGTRLTVV.

V gene TRBV19 combines with J gene TRBJ1-4, with a tentative D call TRBD1 (5 bases). The CDR3 runs 17 residues. CDR1 is LNHDA and CDR2 is SQIVND in the germline V gene (reference sequence). V was cut by 5 bases and J by 4 bases, with 20 bases left in between. The CDR3 DNA is TGTGCCAGTAGTGCCCCTCTTTACGGGGGGGATAATGAAAAACTGTTTTTT. It yields the protein CASSAPLYGGDNEKLFF.

The count of this clone is one. Other nucleotide sequences in the sample specify the same CDR3. V gene TRBV6-6 combines with J gene TRBJ2-7; weak D call: TRBD2 (5 bases). V was cut by 6 bases and J by 2 bases, with 17 bases left in between. The CDR3 sequence is 15 residues long. The germline gives CDR1 MNHNY, CDR2 SVGAGI (reference sequence). The CDR3 DNA reads as TGTGCCAGCAGCTACGCCTTCGGGGAAGCCTACGAGCAGTACTTC. Encoded protein: CASSYAFGEAYEQYF.

This clone was counted once. The J gene is TRBJ1-1, the V gene TRBV5-1; possibly TRBD1 for D (5 bases). The germline V gene has CDR1 SGHRS and CDR2 YFSETQ. The CDR3 is made up of 13 amino acids. The V end lost 3 bases, the J end lost 6 bases, and 12 bases lay between the germline ends. The CDR3, as DNA: TGCGCCAGCAGCTCTCAGGGTATGGCTGAAGCTTTCTTT. Translating gives CASSSQGMAEAFF.

V gene TRBV2 combines with J gene TRBJ1-2, with 8 bases aligning to TRBD1. The CDR3 sequence is 17 residues long. The trim removed 4 bases at V and 3 bases at J, leaving 13 bases unmatched. Germline lookup yields CDR1 SNHLY and CDR2 FYNNEI. For the CDR3, the DNA is TGTGCCAGCAGTGGATCGACAGGGGAGAATTCGGACTATGGCTACACCTTC. Amino acids: CASSGSTGENSDYGYTF.

The rearrangement uses TRBV7-9 and TRBJ2-6; D possibly corresponds to TRBD1 (5 bases). CDR3 length: 17 residues. V was pared by 2 bases and J by 4 bases, with 15 bases between. CDR1 and CDR2 from the germline V gene are SEHNR and FQNEAQ (reference sequence). The CDR3 DNA sequence: TGTGCCAGCAGCTTATGGGGCGCCCTTGACGGGGCCAACGTCCTGACTTTC. This sequence encodes CASSLWGALDGANVLTF.

This chain links TRBV6-5 with TRBJ2-2; TRBD1 matches at 9 bases. CDR3 length: 15 residues. CDR1 and CDR2 (germline): MNHEY, SVGAGI. The V gene end was trimmed by 7 bases and the J gene end by 4 bases; junction bases not matched to a gene: 7. This CDR3 reads CASKPGQGRTGELFF. The CDR3 DNA sequence: TGTGCCAGCAAGCCCGGACAGGGGCGCACCGGGGAGCTGTTTTTT.

The chain recombines TRBV29-1 with TRBJ2-1; the match to TRBD1 covers 8 bases. This CDR3 region has 17 residues. Looked up from germline, CDR1 is SQVTM and CDR2 is ANQGSEA. Trimming removed 0 bases from V and 4 bases from J; junction bases left unmatched: 11. CDR3 nucleotide sequence: TGCAGCGTTGAAGACTTTAGTACAGGGGGTACGTACAATGAGCAGTTCTTC. Protein: CSVEDFSTGGTYNEQFF.

The chain uses TRBV6-1 and TRBJ1-1; 7 bases line up with TRBD1. This CDR3 comprises 15 residues. V shed 2 bases, J shed 4 bases, and the junction held 7 bases outside the gene matches. Germline V gene data show CDR1 as MNHNS and CDR2 as SASEGT. The CDR3 nucleotides read TGTGCCAGCAGTGAAAGACAGGGAGGTTTCACTGAAGCTTTCTTT. Translating gives CASSERQGGFTEAFF.

The chain carries TRBV5-8 and TRBJ1-2; TRBD1 agrees at 8 bases. The junction had 11 bases not matched to a gene; V was cut back by 0 bases and J by 4 bases. Germline-derived CDR1 and CDR2 are SGHTS and YDEGEE. CDR3 size: 17 residues. CDR3 amino acids: CASSLEFGQGILYGYTF. In nucleotides, the CDR3 is TGTGCCAGCAGCTTGGAATTTGGACAGGGAATCCTCTATGGCTACACCTTC.

This sequence joins TRBV5-1 and TRBJ1-1; TRBD1 matches at 7 bases. Trimming removed 1 base from V and 1 base from J; junction bases left unmatched: 7. The CDR3 is made up of 16 amino acids. Germline V gene sequence: CDR1 SGHRS, CDR2 YFSETQ. CDR3 loop: CASSLHPRQGNTEAFF. The CDR3 coding sequence is TGCGCCAGCAGCTTGCATCCTCGACAGGGGAACACTGAAGCTTTCTTT. The complete variable domain, with remaining parts taken from reference TRBV5-1 and TRBJ1-1, reads KAGVTQTPRYLIKTRGQQVTLSCSPISGHRSVSWYQQTPGQGLQFLFEYFSETQRNKGNFPGRFSGRQFSNSRSEMNVSTLELGDSALYLCASSLHPRQGNTEAFFGQGTRLTVV.

This chain connects TRBV11-2 to TRBJ2-6, with TRBD1 as a possible D gene (6 bases). This CDR3 comprises 18 residues. The V and J ends lost 0 bases and 0 bases respectively, with 12 bases between them. Germline loops: CDR1 SGHAT, CDR2 FQNNGV. For the CDR3, the DNA is TGTGCCAGCAGCTTAGACCCCAGGGGCTCCTCTGGGGCCAACGTCCTGACTTTC. Translating it yields CASSLDPRGSSGANVLTF.

This clone came up a few times. The rearrangement links TRBV6-1 to TRBJ1-4; the match to TRBD1 covers 11 bases. The CDR3 contains 15 residues. V shed 4 bases, J shed 8 bases, and the junction held 6 bases outside the gene matches. The V gene's germline CDR1 is MNHNS and CDR2 SASEGT. CDR3 sequence (DNA): TGTGCCAGCAGTGTTGGGACAGGGGGAATCGAAAAACTGTTTTTT. It yields the protein CASSVGTGGIEKLFF.

The chain is built from TRBV7-8 and TRBJ1-2; TRBD1 is a possible D gene (5 bases). Germline CDR1 SGHVS, CDR2 FQNEAQ. The CDR3 covers 13 residues. V was pared by 3 bases and J by 8 bases, with 13 bases between. CDR3 nucleotides: TGTGCCAGCAGCTTGACAGAAACGGGCGGCTACACCTTC. This codes for CASSLTETGGYTF.